The table lists the clone carrying this TCR beta chain with many counts. Its antigen is undetermined. These data are taken from a study of early T cells in non-severe SARS-CoV-2 infection. Study-wide context: Sequenced bulk RNA came from whole blood that was unsorted, and chains were unpaired. Study results and caveats: In VDJdb matching, anti-spike CD8 responses were favored while private and CD4 specificities went missing.

Each cDNA molecule carried a unique molecular identifier. TCRdb fed the 5' RACE reads into MiXCR, producing one record per CDR3 protein. The sample shows 55,000 to 75,000 distinct CDR3 sequences, more than 7% of them seen only once. The V gene's germline CDR1 is SGHAT and CDR2 FQNNGV. CDR3 length: 17 residues. V lost 4 bases to trimming and J lost 0 bases, with 16 bases between them. Sequenced sample: whole blood. The chain uses TRBV11-2 and TRBJ2-1; D may be TRBD1 (5 bases). The source of this sequence is an adult who was a healthcare worker with PCR-confirmed SARS-CoV-2 infection or an uninfected control (not recorded which). The CDR3 nucleotides read TGTGCCAGCAGCTCCCGAGAAGGGGCGAGCTCCTACAATGAGCAGTTCTTC. Protein product: CASSSREGASSYNEQFF.